The T cell receptor beta chain under discussion was sequenced for a study of T-cell memory formation after mild COVID-19. Study context: Clustering of TCRs was largely donor specific.

CDR3 length: 16 residues. The germline CDR1 and CDR2 sequences are SEHNR and FQNEAQ (reference sequence). Trimming took 4 bases from V and 3 from J; bases not matched to a gene: 11. Study-level points and caveats: Contracting CD8+ clones were enriched in EMRA, CD4+ mainly in CM and EM.

With regard to this clonotype: Its antigen is not identified.

5'RACE with constant-segment primers yielded barcoded, UMI-tagged TCR alpha and TCR beta cDNA libraries. In TCRdb, the 5' RACE reads were re-called with MiXCR into one record per CDR3 protein. The sample has 300,000 to 400,000 distinct CDR3 sequences, around 27% seen once. This chain connects TRBV7-9 to TRBJ1-2, with 7 nucleotides matching TRBD1. The material sequenced was PBMCs or a T cell subset sorted from them (not recorded which). The sequence was obtained from an adult woman who had mild COVID-19 (a few samples of this study predate the infection). Cell type and time point are not known. CDR3 residues: CASSSNSKTGHYGYTF. DNA for the CDR3: TGTGCCAGCAGCTCCAACTCCAAGACAGGGCACTATGGCTACACCTTC.